This T cell receptor beta chain stems from a study of CXCR3-negative and CXCR3-positive naive CD8 T cells. Study observations and caveats: High diversity, comparable across both naive subsets, contrasted with much lower diversity in memory CD8+ cells. Hydrophobicity was higher for TRB CDR3s found in CXCR3-positive naive cells than in CXCR3-negative naive cells. After cryopreservation, expression of CXCR3 was partially reduced, and most assays were run with fresh PBMCs. Naive CXCR3-negative cells resembled naive CXCR3-positive cells in TRBV-TRBJ usage; memory cells differed.

Each TRB cDNA library was prepared by 5' RACE (with UMI labels). Using the 5' RACE reads, TCRdb records one entry per CDR3 protein without DNA. The sample totals about 140,000 distinct CDR3 sequences; its top ten clones hold approximately 0.4%. The length of the CDR3 is 15 residues. Comments on this clonotype: The antigen is not known.

The specimen was naive CXCR3+ CD8+ T cells from blood. Subset meaning: CD45RO-CCR7+CD27+CD95- naive CD8+ T cells expressing CXCR3 (TNR3+). This TCR was sampled from a human donor in good health. Some clones in this sample may be carry-over from other donors' samples. The chain combines TRBV12-3 or TRBV12-4 with TRBJ1-1; TCRdb's D gene call, TRBD1, goes unchecked for lack of DNA. The CDR3 sequence: CASSLYQVGSAEAFF.